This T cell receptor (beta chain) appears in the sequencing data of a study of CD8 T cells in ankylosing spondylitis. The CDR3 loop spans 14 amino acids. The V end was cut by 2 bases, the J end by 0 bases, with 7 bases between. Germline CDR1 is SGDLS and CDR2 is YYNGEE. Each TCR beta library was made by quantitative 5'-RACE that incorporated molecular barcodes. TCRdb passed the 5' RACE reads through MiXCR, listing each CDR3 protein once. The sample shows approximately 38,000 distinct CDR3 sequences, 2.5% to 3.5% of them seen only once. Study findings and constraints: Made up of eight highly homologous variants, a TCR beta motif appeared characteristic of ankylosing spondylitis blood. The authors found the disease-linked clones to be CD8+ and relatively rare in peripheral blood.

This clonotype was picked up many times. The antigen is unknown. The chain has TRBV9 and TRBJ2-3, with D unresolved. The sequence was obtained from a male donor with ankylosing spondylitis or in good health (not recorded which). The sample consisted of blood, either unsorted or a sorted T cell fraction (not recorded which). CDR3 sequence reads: CASSVRSSTDTQYF. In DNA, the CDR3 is TGTGCCAGCAGCGTTAGATCTAGCACAGATACGCAGTATTTT.